In this sample, the clone carrying this TCR beta chain turned up many times. Construction of the TCR beta libraries employed iRepertoire HTBI primers in conjunction with Arm-PCR of CDR3 regions. TCRdb independently ran MiXCR on the multiplex PCR reads; one entry per CDR3 protein. The table lists roughly 420,000 distinct CDR3 sequences, approximately 16% of them singletons. The data stem from a study of regulatory T cells in long-lasting Graves disease. Documented time point: newly diagnosed GD, antithyroid drugs for less than 3 months. RNA isolated from PBMCs was used to make the TCR library. The sample was also linked to a second study, of T cells in Graves' hyperthyroidism and ophthalmopathy.

The TCR comes from a woman in her 30s with Graves disease. The sample was peripheral blood mononuclear cells (PBMCs), taken at new diagnosis, from a patient treated with antithyroid drugs.

The DNA for the CDR3 is TGTGCCAGCAGCTCCTGGGTAGCGGGCGGCACAGATACGCAGTATTTT. It specifies CASSSWVAGGTDTQYF. The gene calls are TRBV28 and TRBJ2-3; 7 positions agree with TRBD2. Germline V lookup: CDR1 MDHEN, CDR2 SYDVKM. This CDR3 is 16 amino acids long. V was clipped by 6 bases and J by 1 base; unmatched bases: 10. The whole variable domain, remainder taken from reference TRBV28 and TRBJ2-3, is DVKVTQSSRYLVKRTGEKVFLECVQDMDHENMFWYRQDPGLGLRLIYFSYDVKMKEKGDIPEGYSVSREKKERFSLILESASTNQTSMYLCASSSWVAGGTDTQYFGPGTRLTVL.